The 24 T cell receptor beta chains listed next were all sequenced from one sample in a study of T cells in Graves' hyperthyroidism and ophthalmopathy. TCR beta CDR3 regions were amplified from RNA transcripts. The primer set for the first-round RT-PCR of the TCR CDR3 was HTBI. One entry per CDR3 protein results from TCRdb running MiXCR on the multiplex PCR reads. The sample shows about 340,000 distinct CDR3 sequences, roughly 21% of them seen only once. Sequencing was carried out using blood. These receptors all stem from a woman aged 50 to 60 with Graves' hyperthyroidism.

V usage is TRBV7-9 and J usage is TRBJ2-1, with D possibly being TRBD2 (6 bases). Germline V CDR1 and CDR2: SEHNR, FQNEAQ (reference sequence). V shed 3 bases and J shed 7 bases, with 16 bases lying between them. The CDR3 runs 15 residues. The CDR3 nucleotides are TGTGCCAGCAGCTTTTCGGGACTTCTTACAAATGAGCAGTTCTTC. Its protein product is CASSFSGLLTNEQFF.

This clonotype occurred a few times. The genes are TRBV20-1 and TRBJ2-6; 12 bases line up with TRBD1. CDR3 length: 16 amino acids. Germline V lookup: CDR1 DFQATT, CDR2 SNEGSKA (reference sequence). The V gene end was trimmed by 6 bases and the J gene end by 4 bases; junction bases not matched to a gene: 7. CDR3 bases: TGCAGTGCAGTGGGACAGGGGGCGCGAGGGGCCAACGTCCTGACTTTC. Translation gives CSAVGQGARGANVLTF.

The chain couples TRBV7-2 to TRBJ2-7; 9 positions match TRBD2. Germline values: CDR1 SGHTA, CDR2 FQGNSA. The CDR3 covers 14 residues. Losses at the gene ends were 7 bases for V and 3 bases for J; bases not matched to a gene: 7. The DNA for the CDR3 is TGTGCCAGCACCAATAGCGGGGGAAACTACGAGCAGTACTTC. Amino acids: CASTNSGGNYEQYF.

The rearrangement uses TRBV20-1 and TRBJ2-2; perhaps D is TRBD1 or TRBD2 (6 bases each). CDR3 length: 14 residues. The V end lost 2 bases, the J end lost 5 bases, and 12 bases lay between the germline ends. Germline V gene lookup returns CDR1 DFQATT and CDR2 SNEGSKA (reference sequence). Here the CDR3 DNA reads TGCAGTGCTAGAACGGCGGGGACAACCGGGGAGCTGTTTTTT. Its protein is CSARTAGTTGELFF.

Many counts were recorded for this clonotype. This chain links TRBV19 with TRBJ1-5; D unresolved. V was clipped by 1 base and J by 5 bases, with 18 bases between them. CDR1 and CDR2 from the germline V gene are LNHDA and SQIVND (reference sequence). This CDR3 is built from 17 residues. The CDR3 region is CASSIVGGRVGDQPQHF. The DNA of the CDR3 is TGTGCCAGTAGTATAGTCGGCGGGAGGGTTGGAGATCAGCCCCAGCATTTT.

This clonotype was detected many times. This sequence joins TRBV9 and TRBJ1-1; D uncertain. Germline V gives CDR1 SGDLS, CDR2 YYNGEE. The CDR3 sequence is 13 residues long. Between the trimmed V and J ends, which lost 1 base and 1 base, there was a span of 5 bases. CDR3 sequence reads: CASSVKGNTEAFF. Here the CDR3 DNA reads TGTGCCAGCAGCGTAAAGGGGAACACTGAAGCTTTCTTT. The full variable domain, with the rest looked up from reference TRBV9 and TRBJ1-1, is DSGVTQTPKHLITATGQRVTLRCSPRSGDLSVYWYQQSLDQGLQFLIQYYNGEERAKGNILERFSAQQFPDLHSELNLSSLELGDSALYFCASSVKGNTEAFFGQGTRLTVV.

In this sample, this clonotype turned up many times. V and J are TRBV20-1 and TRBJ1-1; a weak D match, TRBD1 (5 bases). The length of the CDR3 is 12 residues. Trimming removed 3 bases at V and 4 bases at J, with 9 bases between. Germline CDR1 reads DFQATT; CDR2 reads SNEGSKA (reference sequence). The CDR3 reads CSASWGTTEAFF. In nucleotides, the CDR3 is TGCAGTGCTAGCTGGGGGACCACTGAAGCTTTCTTT.

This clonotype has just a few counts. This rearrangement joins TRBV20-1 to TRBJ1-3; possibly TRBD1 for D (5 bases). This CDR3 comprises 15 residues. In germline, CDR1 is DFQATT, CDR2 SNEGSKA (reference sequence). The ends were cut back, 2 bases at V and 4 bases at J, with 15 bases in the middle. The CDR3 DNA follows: TGCAGTGCTAGACCCAGGGAGCTGACGGGAAACACCATATATTTT. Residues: CSARPRELTGNTIYF.

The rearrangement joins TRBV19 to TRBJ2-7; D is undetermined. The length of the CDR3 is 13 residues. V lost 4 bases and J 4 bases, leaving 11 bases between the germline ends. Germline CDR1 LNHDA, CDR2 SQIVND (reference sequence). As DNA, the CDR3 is TGTGCCAGTAGTACCCTGGCTGGGTACGAGCAGTACTTC. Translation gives CASSTLAGYEQYF.

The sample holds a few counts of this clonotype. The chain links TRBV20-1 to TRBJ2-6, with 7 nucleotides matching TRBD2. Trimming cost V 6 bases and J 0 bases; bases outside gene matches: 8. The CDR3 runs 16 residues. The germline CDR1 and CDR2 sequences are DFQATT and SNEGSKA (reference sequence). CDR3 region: CSALGRVHSGANVLTF. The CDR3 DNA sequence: TGCAGTGCACTTGGGAGGGTTCACTCTGGGGCCAACGTCCTGACTTTC.

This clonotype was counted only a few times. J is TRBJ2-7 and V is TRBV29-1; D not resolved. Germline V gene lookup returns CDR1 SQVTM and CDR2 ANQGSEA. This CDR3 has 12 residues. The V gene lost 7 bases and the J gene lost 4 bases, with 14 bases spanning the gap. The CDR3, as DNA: TGCAGCGCCACCTCGTCCCCTTACGAGCAGTACTTC. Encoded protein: CSATSSPYEQYF.

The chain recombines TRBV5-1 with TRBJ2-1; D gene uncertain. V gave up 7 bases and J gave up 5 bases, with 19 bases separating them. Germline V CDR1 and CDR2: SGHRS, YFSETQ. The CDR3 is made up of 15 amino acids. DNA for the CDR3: TGCGCCAGCCACTTGTTAGGACGGAGTAACAATGAGCAGTTCTTC. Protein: CASHLLGRSNNEQFF.

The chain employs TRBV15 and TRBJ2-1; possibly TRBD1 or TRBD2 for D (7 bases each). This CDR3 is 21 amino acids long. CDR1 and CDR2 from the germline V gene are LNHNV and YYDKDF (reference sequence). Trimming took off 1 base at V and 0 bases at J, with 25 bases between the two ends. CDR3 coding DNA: TGTGCCACCAGCAGAGGCAGCGGGACAGACTACAACCCCCGCTCCTACAATGAGCAGTTCTTC. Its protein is CATSRGSGTDYNPRSYNEQFF.

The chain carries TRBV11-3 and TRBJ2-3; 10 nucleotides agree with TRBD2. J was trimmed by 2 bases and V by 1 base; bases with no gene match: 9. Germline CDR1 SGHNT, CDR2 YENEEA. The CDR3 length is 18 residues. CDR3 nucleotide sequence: TGTGCCAGCAGCTTAGGGGGACTAGCGACAACTTTCACAGATACGCAGTATTTT. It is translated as CASSLGGLATTFTDTQYF.

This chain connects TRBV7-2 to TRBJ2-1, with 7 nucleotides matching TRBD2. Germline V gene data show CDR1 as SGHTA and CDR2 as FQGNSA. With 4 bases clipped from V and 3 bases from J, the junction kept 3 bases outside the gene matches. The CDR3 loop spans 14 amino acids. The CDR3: CASSSSGNYNEQFF. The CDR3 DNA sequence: TGTGCCAGCAGCTCCAGCGGGAACTACAATGAGCAGTTCTTC. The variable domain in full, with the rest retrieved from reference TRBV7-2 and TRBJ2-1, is GAGVSQSPSNKVTEKGKDVELRCDPISGHTALYWYRQSLGQGLEFLIYFQGNSAPDKSGLPSDRFSAERTGGSVSTLTIQRTQQEDSAVYLCASSSSGNYNEQFFGPGTRLTVL.

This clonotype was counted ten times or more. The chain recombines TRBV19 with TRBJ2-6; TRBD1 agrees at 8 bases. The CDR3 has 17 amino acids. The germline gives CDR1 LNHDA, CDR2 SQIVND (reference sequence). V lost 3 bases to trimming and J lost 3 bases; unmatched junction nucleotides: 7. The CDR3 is CASSIIQGARGANVLTF. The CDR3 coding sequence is TGTGCCAGTAGTATCATCCAGGGGGCGCGTGGGGCCAACGTCCTGACTTTC.

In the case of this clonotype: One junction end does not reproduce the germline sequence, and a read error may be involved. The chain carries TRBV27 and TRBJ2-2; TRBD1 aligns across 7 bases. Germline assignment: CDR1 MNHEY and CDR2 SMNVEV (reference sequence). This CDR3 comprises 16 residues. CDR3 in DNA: TGTGCCAGCAGTTTATCAGGACAGGTTCTTACCGGAGAGCTGTTTTTT. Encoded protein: CASSLSGQVLTGELFF.

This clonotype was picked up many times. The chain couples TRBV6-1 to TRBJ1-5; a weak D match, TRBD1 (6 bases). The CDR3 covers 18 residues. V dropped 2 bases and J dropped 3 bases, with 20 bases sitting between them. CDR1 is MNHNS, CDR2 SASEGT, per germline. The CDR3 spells CASSEWGRGRTTNQPQHF. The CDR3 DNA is TGTGCCAGCAGTGAATGGGGCAGGGGAAGGACCACCAATCAGCCCCAGCATTTT.

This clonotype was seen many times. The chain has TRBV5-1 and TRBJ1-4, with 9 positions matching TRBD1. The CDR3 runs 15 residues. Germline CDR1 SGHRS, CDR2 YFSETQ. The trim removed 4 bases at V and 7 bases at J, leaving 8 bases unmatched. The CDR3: CASSVTGGAGEKLFF. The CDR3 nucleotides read TGCGCCAGCAGCGTCACAGGGGGCGCCGGTGAAAAACTGTTTTTT.

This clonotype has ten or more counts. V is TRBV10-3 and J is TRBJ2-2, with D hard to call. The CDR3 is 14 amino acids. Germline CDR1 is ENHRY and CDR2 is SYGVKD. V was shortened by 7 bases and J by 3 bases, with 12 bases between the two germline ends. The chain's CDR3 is CAITSGVDTGELFF. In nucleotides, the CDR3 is TGTGCCATCACCTCAGGTGTGGACACCGGGGAGCTGTTTTTT.

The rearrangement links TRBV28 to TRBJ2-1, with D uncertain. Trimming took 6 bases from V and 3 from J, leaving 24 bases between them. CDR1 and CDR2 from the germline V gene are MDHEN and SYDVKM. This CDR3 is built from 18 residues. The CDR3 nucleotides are TGTGCCAGCAGCCTTCCCCCAAAGGTTTTAAGCTGCTACAATGAGCAGTTCTTC. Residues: CASSLPPKVLSCYNEQFF.

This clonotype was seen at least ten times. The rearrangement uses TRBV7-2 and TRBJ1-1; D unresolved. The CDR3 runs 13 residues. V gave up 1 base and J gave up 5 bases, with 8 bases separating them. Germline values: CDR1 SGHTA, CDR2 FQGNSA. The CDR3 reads CASSLDRRTEAFF. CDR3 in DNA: TGTGCCAGCAGCTTAGACCGTAGGACTGAAGCTTTCTTT.

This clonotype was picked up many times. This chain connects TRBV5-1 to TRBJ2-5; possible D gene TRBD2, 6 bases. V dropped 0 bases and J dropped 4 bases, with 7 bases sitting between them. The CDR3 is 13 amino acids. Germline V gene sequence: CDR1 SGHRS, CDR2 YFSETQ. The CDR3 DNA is TGCGCCAGCAGCTTGGAGGGAGGAGAGACCCAGTACTTC. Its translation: CASSLEGGETQYF.

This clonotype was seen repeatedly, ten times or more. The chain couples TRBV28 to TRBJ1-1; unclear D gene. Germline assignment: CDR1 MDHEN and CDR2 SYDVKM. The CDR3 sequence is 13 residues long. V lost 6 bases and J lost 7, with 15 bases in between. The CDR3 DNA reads TGTGCCAGCAGCTACCCCCCGGGCCTTGAAGCTTTCTTT. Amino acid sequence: CASSYPPGLEAFF. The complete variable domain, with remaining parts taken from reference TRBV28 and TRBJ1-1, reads DVKVTQSSRYLVKRTGEKVFLECVQDMDHENMFWYRQDPGLGLRLIYFSYDVKMKEKGDIPEGYSVSREKKERFSLILESASTNQTSMYLCASSYPPGLEAFFGQGTRLTVV.